This TCR beta chain was captured in a study of spatial heterogeneity in lung cancer. Study at large: Detection consistently captured more beta-chain sequences than alpha-chain sequences.

Time point meaning: sample taken at primary tumor resection. This clonotype came up many times. J lost 4 bases, V lost 4 bases, and 4 bases had no gene match. In germline, CDR1 is SGDLS, CDR2 YYNGEE. This CDR3 is 14 amino acids long. TCRdb processed the 5' RACE reads anew with MiXCR; each CDR3 protein has one entry. This sample carries about 48,000 distinct CDR3 sequences, roughly 5.7% of them seen once, and the ten largest clones take more than 9.5%. V usage is TRBV9 and J usage is TRBJ2-1; TRBD1 agrees at 8 bases. The sequenced sample was PBMCs, obtained at surgery. The clonotype comes from a male donor with early-stage non-small cell lung cancer. This CDR3 reads CASSSRTGYNEQFF. In nucleotides, the CDR3 is TGTGCCAGCAGCTCGCGGACAGGGTACAATGAGCAGTTCTTC.